This TCR beta chain was documented in a study of shared clonotypes between healthy human individuals. Notes on the study in general: For sorted subsets, rarefaction showed incomplete sequencing despite large depth.

Only in-frame clones appear in the TCRdb table, and some are missing; sequencing was by immunoSEQ multiplex PCR. The table records some 2 million clones, approximately 95% of them present only once. Germline V gene lookup returns CDR1 MNHEY and CDR2 SVGAGI. V lost 6 bases, J lost 8 bases, and 13 bases lay in between. The CDR3 contains 13 residues. About this clone itself: Its specificity is unknown.

Each donor was a Caucasian adult residing in Nashville, Tennessee. Both subsets, CD45RA+ naive and CD45RA-negative memory, were split from the CD4+ cells. The chain links TRBV6-5 to TRBJ1-4, with TRBD1 as a possible D gene (6 bases). Material for sequencing was naive CD4+ T cells sorted from blood. Subset reported: CD45RA+ positively selected. The clonotype comes from a man aged 18 to 30 in good health. CDR3 loop: CASRNRVSEKLFF. CDR3 bases: TGTGCCAGCAGAAACAGGGTTTCAGAAAAACTGTTTTTT.